The entry that follows covers one TCR beta chain sequence. Germline lookup yields CDR1 SEHNR and CDR2 FQNEAQ (reference sequence). With 5 bases removed from V and 14 bases from J, the gap between germline ends came to 18 bases. This CDR3 comprises 13 residues. The sample is drawn from a study of neoadjuvant nivolumab and ipilimumab in lung cancer. Looking at the study overall: Nivolumab 3 mg/kg was given days 1, 15 and 29, plus ipilimumab 1 mg/kg day 1 in combination.

Using immunoSEQ multiplex PCR, the repertoire was profiled, and TCRdb retains in-frame clones only, with some absent. There are approximately 4,000 clones in the sample; roughly 76% occur only once, and roughly 13% lies in the top ten. The genes are TRBV7-9 and TRBJ1-4; D gene unclear. The receptor's source is an adult with non-small cell lung cancer. The specimen was adjacent normal lung tissue, collected after neoadjuvant nivolumab, alone or with ipilimumab, at or shortly before surgery. In nucleotides, the CDR3 is TGTGCCAGCAGCCTTAATATAAGAGAAGGTCTGTTTTTT. Translated, it gives CASSLNIREGLFF.